Following are 23 T cell receptor beta chains from one sample sequenced in a study of CD4 T cells in relation to SARS-CoV-2 and coronaviruses. The unexposed donors gave CD4+ T cells in 2011-2018, prior to COVID-19. After about 11 days of culture, CD4+ T cells were isolated. No antigen is known for these receptors. The assay was immunoSEQ multiplex PCR, and TCRdb's table has in-frame clones only and misses some. The data contain fewer than 20,000 clones, about 76% of them seen just once; the ten biggest clones take up approximately 31%. The sample was CD4+ T cells from PBMCs, cultured in vitro. The source of these receptors is a human donor in good health.

The chain carries TRBV5-1 and TRBJ2-5, with no clear D. Trimming pared 2 bases from V and 3 bases from J, leaving 2 bases between. CDR3 length: 11 amino acids. Germline CDR1 and CDR2: SGHRS and YFSETQ. CDR3 nucleotide sequence: TGCGCCAGCAGCTTTGAAGAGACCCAGTACTTC. This translates into CASSFEETQYF.

The CDR3 sequence is CASSRLAGHSYEQYF. In DNA form, the CDR3 reads TGTGCCAGCAGCCGACTAGCGGGCCATTCCTACGAGCAGTACTTC. The chain uses TRBV5-5 and TRBJ2-7, with TRBD2 matching over 10 bases. The V gene's germline CDR1 is SGHKS and CDR2 YYEKEE (reference sequence). The CDR3 loop spans 15 amino acids. Trimming at V came to 4 bases and at J to 1 base, leaving 5 bases not matched to a gene.

This clone was detected only a few times. The gene calls are TRBV19 and TRBJ1-3; D may be TRBD1 (6 bases). Germline V gene lookup returns CDR1 LNHDA and CDR2 SQIVND (reference sequence). Trimming shortened V by 3 bases and J by 0 bases, and 9 bases separated the two germline ends. The CDR3 contains 15 residues. The CDR3 region has the DNA TGTGCCAGTAGTATCGGACAGAGCTCTGGAAACACCATATATTTT. Protein: CASSIGQSSGNTIYF.

The chain has TRBV2 and TRBJ2-7, with 10 bases that match TRBD2. J gave up 4 bases and V 5 bases, and 8 bases lay outside the gene matches. CDR3 length: 15 amino acids. Germline V gene data show CDR1 as SNHLY and CDR2 as FYNNEI. CDR3 DNA sequence: TGTGCCAGCAGTCTTCTAGCGGGAGACGTGTACGAGCAGTACTTC. Translation: CASSLLAGDVYEQYF.

The V and J genes are TRBV21-1 and TRBJ2-5; TRBD2, the table's D call, lacks a check against the DNA. TRBV21-1 is a pseudogene segment. The CDR3 length is 13 residues. The DNA for the CDR3 is TGTGCCAGCAGCACACAGGGAGGGGAGACCCAGTACTTC. Its protein product is CASSTQGGETQYF.

The chain is built from TRBV11-2 and TRBJ1-4; tentatively, D is TRBD1 (5 bases). Germline loops: CDR1 SGHAT, CDR2 FQNNGV. Trimming shortened V by 8 bases and J by 8 bases, and 12 bases separated the two germline ends. The CDR3 runs to 12 residues. CDR3 DNA sequence: TGTGCCAGCGGTACCAGGGTCGAAAAACTGTTTTTT. The encoded protein is CASGTRVEKLFF.

V usage is TRBV11-2 and J usage is TRBJ2-2, with no clear D. CDR3 length: 15 amino acids. The germline V and J ends were trimmed by 1 base and 1 base, with 7 bases remaining between them. Germline lookup yields CDR1 SGHAT and CDR2 FQNNGV. The DNA for the CDR3 is TGTGCCAGCAGCTTAGCCCTGGGGAACACCGGGGAGCTGTTTTTT. Protein: CASSLALGNTGELFF.

This clone was seen only a few times. The genes are TRBV7-9 and TRBJ2-7, with 14 bases that match TRBD2. V lost 3 bases, J lost 5 bases, and 3 bases stayed unmatched. Germline V CDR1 and CDR2: SEHNR, FQNEAQ (reference sequence). The CDR3 consists of 15 residues. The CDR3 coding sequence is TGTGCCAGCAGCTTCGGACTAGCGGGAGGCGACGAGCAGTACTTC. This translates into CASSFGLAGGDEQYF.

The chain is built from TRBV24-1 and TRBJ2-5; TRBD2 matches at 9 bases. CDR1 is KGHDR and CDR2 is SFDVKD in the germline V gene. J lost 5 bases, V lost 4 bases, and 7 bases had no gene match. The CDR3 covers 15 residues. The CDR3 loop reads CATSDPSGIVETQYF. CDR3 sequence (DNA): TGTGCCACCAGTGACCCTAGCGGGATAGTTGAGACCCAGTACTTC.

This chain links TRBV7-3 with TRBJ2-5; D is unclear. The CDR3 loop spans 12 amino acids. In germline, CDR1 is SGHTA, CDR2 FQGTGA. V dropped 2 bases and J dropped 5 bases, with 6 bases sitting between them. The CDR3 DNA follows: TGTGCCAGCAGCTTATCCGGGGAGACCCAGTACTTC. Translating it yields CASSLSGETQYF.

The V and J genes are TRBV10-3 and TRBJ1-2, with D uncertain. V was shortened by 1 base and J by 4 bases, with 10 bases between the two germline ends. CDR1 is ENHRY and CDR2 is SYGVKD in the germline V gene. This CDR3 comprises 14 residues. The CDR3 spells CAISELGGGYGYTF. In DNA, the CDR3 is TGTGCCATCAGTGAGTTGGGTGGAGGCTATGGCTACACCTTC.

The chain recombines TRBV27 with TRBJ1-2, with 9 bases identical to TRBD1. The CDR3 totals 13 residues. The V gene's germline CDR1 is MNHEY and CDR2 SMNVEV (reference sequence). Unmatched junction bases numbered 2, after V lost 5 bases and J lost 4 bases. The CDR3 nucleotides are TGTGCCAGCAGTCCGGACAGGGGCTATGGCTACACCTTC. Its protein is CASSPDRGYGYTF.

This clone was counted only a few times. This chain joins TRBV6-5 and TRBJ1-5; weak D call: TRBD1 (5 bases). Germline V gives CDR1 MNHEY, CDR2 SVGAGI. There are 12 residues in the CDR3. Trimming took 6 bases from V and 4 from J, leaving 7 bases between them. The CDR3 spells CASRGVNQPQHF. The CDR3 DNA reads as TGTGCCAGCAGGGGGGTTAATCAGCCCCAGCATTTT.

The chain joins TRBV9 to TRBJ2-5, with D perhaps matching TRBD1 (8 bases). V was clipped by 0 bases and J by 4 bases, with 13 bases between them. The CDR3 is 15 residues long. Germline CDR1 is SGDLS and CDR2 is YYNGEE. As DNA, the CDR3 is TGTGCCAGCAGCGTAGGACAGGGGAGGGGAGAGACCCAGTACTTC. Translated: CASSVGQGRGETQYF.

This chain links TRBV7-3 with TRBJ2-3, with 10 bases aligning to TRBD2. Germline trimming cut 4 bases from V and 1 base from J; bases unmatched to any gene: 5. CDR3 size: 16 residues. Per germline, CDR1 SGHTA and CDR2 FQGTGA. The CDR3 spells CASSSLAGAGTDTQYF. The CDR3 DNA follows: TGTGCCAGCAGCTCGCTAGCGGGAGCGGGCACAGATACGCAGTATTTT.

This clone was detected only once. The chain joins TRBV14 to TRBJ1-2; 8 bases line up with TRBD1. CDR1 SGHDN and CDR2 FVKESK come from the germline V gene. J was trimmed by 2 bases and V by 1 base; bases with no gene match: 3. The CDR3 extends over 15 amino acids. The CDR3 DNA follows: TGTGCCAGCAGCCAAGGGGACAGGATAAACTATGGCTACACCTTC. Its translation is CASSQGDRINYGYTF.

J is TRBJ1-1 and V is TRBV3-1 (or the pseudogene TRBV3-2); D is undetermined. The CDR3 has 14 residues. Trimming took 0 bases from V and 2 from J, leaving 7 bases between them. From germline, CDR1 is LGHDT and CDR2 YNNKEL (reference sequence). In nucleotides, the CDR3 is TGTGCCAGCAGCCAAGATAACTTTAACACTGAAGCTTTCTTT. This sequence encodes CASSQDNFNTEAFF.

The genes are TRBV30 and TRBJ2-7; D unclear. Trimming removed 8 bases from V and 0 bases from J, with 8 bases in between. Germline CDR1 GTSNPN, CDR2 SVGIG (reference sequence). This CDR3 contains 11 residues. The CDR3: CAGRSSYEQYF. In DNA form, the CDR3 reads TGTGCCGGACGGAGCTCCTACGAGCAGTACTTC.

The V gene is TRBV6-5, the J gene TRBJ2-6; D not resolved. Trimming left V 6 bases short and J 3 bases short, with 6 bases between. This CDR3 spans 13 amino acids. The germline V gene has CDR1 MNHEY and CDR2 SVGAGI. This chain's CDR3 is CASRSNGANVLTF. In nucleotides, the CDR3 is TGTGCCAGCAGAAGCAATGGGGCCAACGTCCTGACTTTC.

The chain has TRBV2 and TRBJ1-1; tentative D call: TRBD1 (6 bases). Germline values: CDR1 SNHLY, CDR2 FYNNEI. The germline V and J ends were trimmed by 3 bases and 5 bases, with 16 bases remaining between them. This CDR3 is 15 amino acids long. CDR3 loop: CASSEKGVGGTEAFF. The CDR3 region has the DNA TGTGCCAGCAGTGAGAAGGGGGTCGGCGGGACTGAAGCTTTCTTT.

The V call is TRBV7-2, the J call TRBJ1-1, with D possibly being TRBD1 (6 bases). This CDR3 has 13 residues. Germline CDR1 and CDR2: SGHTA and FQGNSA. The ends were cut back, 5 bases at V and 5 bases at J, with 12 bases in the middle. CDR3 in amino acids: CASSRLQGTEAFF. In DNA form, the CDR3 reads TGTGCCAGCAGCAGATTACAGGGAACTGAAGCTTTCTTT.

This clone occurred a few times. The V call is TRBV3-1 (or the pseudogene TRBV3-2), the J call TRBJ2-1; D gene ambiguous. The CDR3 sequence is 13 residues long. Between the trimmed V and J ends, which lost 0 bases and 15 bases, there was a span of 15 bases. Germline V gene lookup returns CDR1 LGHDT and CDR2 YNNKEL (reference sequence). The CDR3 region is CASSQDRRTRRFF. The CDR3 nucleotides are TGTGCCAGCAGCCAAGATAGGAGAACTCGACGGTTCTTC.

This clone was observed a single time. The chain uses TRBV4-2 and TRBJ1-5; D might be TRBD1 (6 bases). The CDR3 loop spans 15 amino acids. Deletions cut 1 base from V and 2 bases from J, with 9 bases between. The V gene's germline CDR1 is LGHNA and CDR2 YNFKEQ. DNA of the CDR3: TGTGCCAGCAGCCAAGGGACAGTTGGCAATCAGCCCCAGCATTTT. This translates into CASSQGTVGNQPQHF.